Below are 23 T cell receptor beta chains sequenced from a single sample in a study of Ad26.COV2.S vaccination and SARS-CoV-2 variants. The treatment denotes: 15 to 20 received Ad26.COV2.S at low or high dose, single or two shots; a few received placebo; per-sample allocation not given. The study sampled participants on day 63 after the first vaccine or placebo injection. TCRdb's copy holds only in-frame clones and misses some; the assay was immunoSEQ multiplex PCR. The sample includes 300,000 to 350,000 clones, 75% to 90% of them seen just once. The specimen was peripheral blood, collected in a trial of Ad26.COV2.S vaccine versus placebo. Receptors originate from a person between 18 and 59 years old who received the Ad26.COV2.S COVID-19 vaccine or a placebo.

This rearrangement joins TRBV4-1 to TRBJ2-5, with D perhaps TRBD2 (5 bases). The CDR3 loop spans 14 amino acids. The V end lost 4 bases, the J end lost 5 bases, and 14 bases lay between the germline ends. Germline CDR1 reads MGHRA; CDR2 reads YSYEKL. Here the CDR3 DNA reads TGCGCCAGCAGCCCGGAGGAAGCTCGGGAGACCCAGTACTTC. It specifies CASSPEEARETQYF.

The chain combines TRBV19 with TRBJ2-2; 9 bases line up with TRBD2. With V trimmed by 5 bases and J by 6 bases, 10 bases remained unmatched. The CDR3 consists of 16 residues. The germline CDR1 and CDR2 sequences are LNHDA and SQIVND (reference sequence). The CDR3 protein is CASSPVGGRAPGELFF. The DNA of the CDR3 is TGTGCCAGTAGTCCGGTTGGCGGGAGGGCCCCCGGGGAGCTGTTTTTT.

The sample holds one count of this clone. The chain links TRBV19 to TRBJ1-1, with 8 bases matching TRBD1. The trim removed 6 bases at V and 0 bases at J, leaving 9 bases unmatched. Germline assignment: CDR1 LNHDA and CDR2 SQIVND (reference sequence). The CDR3 is made up of 16 amino acids. DNA of the CDR3: TGTGCCAGTAGCGCCGACAGGGGTAGTCTGAACACTGAAGCTTTCTTT. It specifies CASSADRGSLNTEAFF.

The chain combines TRBV5-4 with TRBJ2-7; 9 bases are a match to TRBD1. This CDR3 region has 14 residues. Germline assignment: CDR1 SGHNT and CDR2 YYREEE (reference sequence). Trimming removed 4 bases from V and 6 bases from J; junction bases left unmatched: 8. This CDR3 is CASSAGTGYTEQYF. CDR3 in DNA: TGTGCCAGCAGCGCGGGGACAGGGTATACCGAGCAGTACTTC.

This clone has only a few counts. The chain employs TRBV11-2 and TRBJ2-2; 8 bases align to TRBD2. The junction had 2 bases not matched to a gene; V was cut back by 2 bases and J by 0 bases. Germline values: CDR1 SGHAT, CDR2 FQNNGV. CDR3 length equals 16 residues. CDR3 sequence reads: CASSLSGGANTGELFF. CDR3 bases: TGTGCCAGCAGCTTAAGCGGGGGCGCGAACACCGGGGAGCTGTTTTTT.

V gene TRBV11-3 combines with J gene TRBJ2-3; 8 bases fit TRBD1. The CDR3 has 13 residues. Germline V gene sequence: CDR1 SGHNT, CDR2 YENEEA. The V gene end was trimmed by 3 bases and the J gene end by 5 bases; junction bases not matched to a gene: 1. CDR3 bases: TGTGCCAGCAGCTTGGACAGGGAAGATACGCAGTATTTT. It yields the protein CASSLDREDTQYF.

The genes are TRBV19 and TRBJ2-3, with D possibly TRBD2 on 5 matching bases. V lost 4 bases and J lost 2, with 7 bases in between. The CDR3 covers 13 residues. From germline, CDR1 is LNHDA and CDR2 SQIVND (reference sequence). In DNA, the CDR3 is TGTGCCAGTAGTACCGGGAACACAGATACGCAGTATTTT. Its translation: CASSTGNTDTQYF. The full variable domain, completed using reference TRBV19 and TRBJ2-3, is DGGITQSPKYLFRKEGQNVTLSCEQNLNHDAMYWYRQDPGQGLRLIYYSQIVNDFQKGDIAEGYSVSREKKESFPLTVTSAQKNPTAFYLCASSTGNTDTQYFGPGTRLTVL.

CDR3 amino acids: CASSVEAGQNYGYTF. The CDR3 region has the DNA TGTGCCAGCAGCGTAGAGGCAGGGCAGAACTATGGCTACACCTTC. V and J are TRBV9 and TRBJ1-2; D is possibly TRBD1 (5 bases). The CDR3 extends over 15 amino acids. Trimming shortened V by 0 bases and J by 2 bases, and 11 bases separated the two germline ends. Germline V gene lookup returns CDR1 SGDLS and CDR2 YYNGEE.

The rearrangement uses TRBV12-3 or TRBV12-4 and TRBJ2-5; D possibly matches TRBD1 or TRBD2 (5 bases each). The CDR3 loop spans 13 amino acids. Trimming pared 0 bases from V and 8 bases from J, leaving 10 bases between. The CDR3 DNA is TGTGCCAGCAGTTTAGCGGGACCCCGCACCCAGTACTTC. Translated, it gives CASSLAGPRTQYF.

Regarding this clone: Other DNA sequences within the sample encode an identical CDR3. The chain links TRBV27 to TRBJ2-1; weak D call: TRBD1 (6 bases). CDR1 MNHEY and CDR2 SMNVEV come from the germline V gene (reference sequence). V lost 4 bases and J lost 7, with 14 bases in between. The CDR3 covers 14 residues. The CDR3 spells CASSWTAPLNEQFF. DNA of the CDR3: TGTGCCAGCAGTTGGACAGCCCCACTGAATGAGCAGTTCTTC.

This chain uses TRBV3-1 (or the pseudogene TRBV3-2) with TRBJ2-7; TRBD1 might be the D (6 bases). Trimming stripped 0 bases from V and 3 bases from J, with 9 bases between. This CDR3 is 14 amino acids long. Looked up from germline, CDR1 is LGHDT and CDR2 is YNNKEL (reference sequence). The CDR3 DNA follows: TGTGCCAGCAGCCAAGAGACAGGTTGCTACGAGCAGTACTTC. The encoded protein is CASSQETGCYEQYF.

The chain uses TRBV27 and TRBJ2-1; 8 nucleotides agree with TRBD1. With V trimmed by 7 bases and J by 3 bases, 8 bases remained unmatched. The germline V gene encodes CDR1 MNHEY and CDR2 SMNVEV (reference sequence). The CDR3 covers 15 residues. The CDR3 is CASTSGQGNYNEQFF. CDR3 in DNA: TGTGCCAGCACCTCCGGACAGGGTAACTACAATGAGCAGTTCTTC.

The J gene is TRBJ1-6, the V gene TRBV25-1; the D gene is possibly TRBD1 (6 bases). The CDR3 has 14 amino acids. V was shortened by 6 bases and J by 7 bases, with 13 bases between the two germline ends. CDR1 and CDR2 (germline): MGHDK, SYGVNS. CDR3 residues: CASSARGRNSPLHF. For the CDR3, the DNA is TGTGCCAGCAGCGCCAGGGGCCGAAATTCACCCCTCCACTTT.

The chain recombines TRBV5-4 with TRBJ1-2; D not resolved. Germline V gene lookup returns CDR1 SGHNT and CDR2 YYREEE (reference sequence). Trimming took 2 bases from V and 4 from J, leaving 9 bases between them. The CDR3 has 13 amino acids. CDR3 in amino acids: CASSLERGYGYTF. In DNA form, the CDR3 reads TGTGCCAGCAGCTTAGAACGGGGCTATGGCTACACCTTC.

V gene TRBV4-3 combines with J gene TRBJ1-6; 12 nucleotides line up with TRBD1. Trimming cost V 2 bases and J 14 bases; bases outside gene matches: 19. CDR1 and CDR2 (germline): LGHNA, YSLEER. This CDR3 comprises 19 residues. The DNA for the CDR3 is TGCGCCAGCAGCCAAAGAACTCTCGGGACAGGGGGCCCTCGGGGTACCCTCCACTTT. Protein product: CASSQRTLGTGGPRGTLHF.

This rearrangement joins TRBV29-1 to TRBJ1-1; no reliable D call. The V gene's germline CDR1 is SQVTM and CDR2 ANQGSEA. The ends were cut back, 4 bases at V and 1 base at J, with 16 bases in the middle. The CDR3 sequence is 15 residues long. CDR3 sequence: CSVARERYRNTEAFF. The CDR3 DNA reads as TGCAGCGTTGCCCGGGAGAGATACAGGAACACTGAAGCTTTCTTT.

This rearrangement joins TRBV7-2 to TRBJ1-4; possibly TRBD1 for D (5 bases). CDR3 size: 14 residues. The germline V gene has CDR1 SGHTA and CDR2 FQGNSA. The V end was cut by 1 base, the J end by 5 bases, with 8 bases between. Written as DNA, the CDR3 is TGTGCCAGCAGCTTAGGGGGGAAGAATGAAAAACTGTTTTTT. Amino acids: CASSLGGKNEKLFF.

The genes are TRBV15 and TRBJ2-7, with D unclear. The CDR3 consists of 12 residues. V lost 3 bases and J 4 bases, leaving 7 bases between the germline ends. In germline, CDR1 is LNHNV, CDR2 YYDKDF (reference sequence). The CDR3 loop reads CATSRAMYEQYF. The DNA for the CDR3 is TGTGCCACCAGCAGGGCAATGTACGAGCAGTACTTC. Full variable domain (remainder filled in from reference TRBV15 and TRBJ2-7): DAMVIQNPRYQVTQFGKPVTLSCSQTLNHNVMYWYQQKSSQAPKLLFHYYDKDFNNEADTPDNFQSRRPNTSFCFLDIRSPGLGDTAMYLCATSRAMYEQYFGPGTRLTVT.

A few counts support this clone. The CDR3 nucleotides read TGTGCCACCAGTGTCGCGGGAGGCCCCGAGCAGTTCTTC. It specifies CATSVAGGPEQFF. The V and J genes are TRBV24-1 and TRBJ2-1; 8 bases line up with TRBD2. Germline CDR1 KGHDR, CDR2 SFDVKD. This CDR3 has 13 amino acids. V lost 5 bases and J lost 10; bases outside the gene matches: 6.

This clone has just a few counts. The genes are TRBV9 and TRBJ1-5, with 7 positions matching TRBD1. CDR1 SGDLS and CDR2 YYNGEE come from the germline V gene. V dropped 4 bases and J dropped 3; count of bases not matched to a gene: 7. The CDR3 covers 15 residues. For the CDR3, the DNA is TGTGCCAGCAGCCGGGACAGTGGGAACAATCAGCCCCAGCATTTT. Its protein is CASSRDSGNNQPQHF.

The J gene is TRBJ1-5, the V gene TRBV30, with D hard to call. The CDR3 totals 15 residues. Germline V CDR1 and CDR2: GTSNPN, SVGIG (reference sequence). V lost 1 base and J lost 2, with 12 bases in between. This CDR3 is CAWSDRAVGNQPQHF. The CDR3 DNA sequence: TGTGCCTGGAGTGATCGGGCTGTGGGCAATCAGCCCCAGCATTTT.

This chain links TRBV4-3 with TRBJ2-5, with 11 positions matching TRBD2. Trimming took 2 bases from V and 5 from J; bases not matched to a gene: 13. CDR3 length: 18 amino acids. Germline lookup yields CDR1 LGHNA and CDR2 YSLEER. The CDR3 coding sequence is TGCGCCAGCAGCCAATTTAGAGGAACTAGCGGGGGTGAGGAGACCCAGTACTTC. Its translation: CASSQFRGTSGGEETQYF.

The rearrangement joins TRBV11-2 to TRBJ2-1; 8 nucleotides match TRBD2. Trimming cost V 2 bases and J 0 bases; bases outside gene matches: 12. Germline CDR1 and CDR2: SGHAT and FQNNGV. This CDR3 is built from 19 residues. CDR3 in amino acids: CASSLLGSSGGSSYNEQFF. The CDR3 DNA is TGTGCCAGCAGCTTATTAGGCTCGAGCGGGGGAAGCTCCTACAATGAGCAGTTCTTC.